This entry lists 25 T cell receptor beta chains sequenced from one sample in a study of T cell changes during pregnancy in multiple sclerosis. The data were produced by immunoSEQ multiplex PCR, yet TCRdb's version contains in-frame clones alone and is incomplete. The sample has under 70,000 clones, 91% seen once; the top ten hold about 2.2%. Material: peripheral blood, obtained in the third trimester of pregnancy. All receptors derive from a female donor in good health, enrolled as a control in a pregnancy study.

V is TRBV2 and J is TRBJ1-1; 9 positions agree with TRBD1. Germline trimming cut 7 bases from V and 3 bases from J; bases unmatched to any gene: 6. This CDR3 has 14 amino acids. In germline, CDR1 is SNHLY, CDR2 FYNNEI. The CDR3 DNA reads TGTGCCAGCACCAGGGACAGGGTGGACACTGAAGCTTTCTTT. Protein product: CASTRDRVDTEAFF.

The J gene is TRBJ2-7, the V gene TRBV6-5; TRBD2 agrees at 9 bases. The CDR3 contains 15 residues. V was clipped by 0 bases and J by 6 bases; unmatched bases: 6. Germline CDR1 reads MNHEY; CDR2 reads SVGAGI. CDR3 DNA sequence: TGTGCCAGCAGTTACTCTCCGGGACTAGCTGGCGAGCAGTACTTC. This encodes CASSYSPGLAGEQYF.

The rearrangement joins TRBV4-2 to TRBJ1-2; D is possibly TRBD1 (6 bases). Germline CDR1 is LGHNA and CDR2 is YNFKEQ. V shed 0 bases and J shed 5 bases, with 16 bases lying between them. CDR3 size: 16 residues. CDR3 residues: CASSQDGGRVEYGYTF. The CDR3 DNA follows: TGTGCCAGCAGCCAAGATGGGGGCAGGGTTGAGTATGGCTACACCTTC.

V gene TRBV19 combines with J gene TRBJ2-7; TRBD1 aligns across 8 bases. CDR1 and CDR2 from the germline V gene are LNHDA and SQIVND (reference sequence). This CDR3 has 15 residues. The J segment lost 2 bases and the V segment lost 3 bases, leaving 6 bases of the junction unmatched. The CDR3 nucleotides read TGTGCCAGTAGTATTTTTCTGGGACAGGCCTACGAGCAGTACTTC. The encoded protein is CASSIFLGQAYEQYF.

This CDR3 reads CASSPTSGRADTQYF. The DNA for the CDR3 is TGTGCCAGCAGTCCGACTAGCGGGAGGGCCGATACGCAGTATTTT. This chain connects TRBV6-5 to TRBJ2-3, with 14 positions matching TRBD2. Germline V CDR1 and CDR2: MNHEY, SVGAGI. After removal of 5 bases from V and 6 bases from J, the junction contained 4 bases not matched to a gene. This CDR3 is built from 15 residues.

This clone has more than one count but fewer than ten. The J gene is TRBJ1-1, the V gene TRBV6-6, with no clear D. This CDR3 has 14 residues. The ends were cut back, 4 bases at V and 1 base at J, with 10 bases in the middle. Germline V CDR1 and CDR2: MNHNY, SVGAGI (reference sequence). The CDR3 here is CASSSWEGNTEAFF. The CDR3 DNA reads as TGTGCCAGCAGTTCATGGGAGGGGAACACTGAAGCTTTCTTT.

The chain carries TRBV27 and TRBJ2-1; the match to TRBD1 covers 7 bases. CDR1 MNHEY and CDR2 SMNVEV come from the germline V gene (reference sequence). The J segment lost 2 bases and the V segment lost 6 bases, leaving 1 base of the junction unmatched. This CDR3 has 13 amino acids. The CDR3 loop is CASRRGPYNEQFF. CDR3 coding DNA: TGTGCCAGCAGGAGGGGGCCCTACAATGAGCAGTTCTTC.

The V call is TRBV6-1, the J call TRBJ1-5; D is possibly TRBD1 (6 bases). V was trimmed by 0 bases and J by 2 bases, leaving 8 bases between them. Germline V gene data show CDR1 as MNHNS and CDR2 as SASEGT. CDR3 length equals 15 residues. In DNA, the CDR3 is TGTGCCAGCAGTGAAGCCAGGACAGGCAATCAGCCCCAGCATTTT. Encoded protein: CASSEARTGNQPQHF.

The table lists this clone with a count of one. The chain has TRBV28 and TRBJ2-3; 12 bases map to TRBD2. Germline CDR1 reads MDHEN; CDR2 reads SYDVKM. V lost 6 bases to trimming and J lost 6 bases; unmatched junction nucleotides: 13. The CDR3 is made up of 17 amino acids. CDR3 nucleotides: TGTGCCAGCAGCCACTGGGATCTAGCGGGAGGGCCCGATACGCAGTATTTT. This translates into CASSHWDLAGGPDTQYF.

This clone occurred once. The chain joins TRBV7-2 to TRBJ1-5; 8 nucleotides match TRBD1. J lost 7 bases, V lost 6 bases, and 5 bases had no gene match. From germline, CDR1 is SGHTA and CDR2 FQGNSA. CDR3 size: 13 residues. Written as DNA, the CDR3 is TGTGCCAGCAGTCACAGGGGGGACCAGCCCCAGCATTTT. Translation gives CASSHRGDQPQHF.

This chain joins TRBV6-5 and TRBJ2-7; weak D call: TRBD1 (5 bases). Germline CDR1 MNHEY, CDR2 SVGAGI. V lost 6 bases and J lost 2, with 11 bases in between. The CDR3 covers 13 residues. CDR3 sequence (DNA): TGTGCCAGCAGCAAGGACAACCCCTACGAGCAGTACTTC. This translates into CASSKDNPYEQYF.

The chain joins TRBV5-1 to TRBJ1-1, with D unclear. V was clipped by 4 bases and J by 5 bases, with 15 bases between them. There are 14 residues in the CDR3. CDR1 and CDR2 (germline): SGHRS, YFSETQ. Here the CDR3 reads CASSPEWSGTEAFF. The CDR3, as DNA: TGCGCCAGCAGCCCGGAATGGAGTGGAACTGAAGCTTTCTTT.

The chain recombines TRBV6-5 with TRBJ2-5; TRBD2 matches 9 bases. The V gene end was trimmed by 5 bases and the J gene end by 4 bases; junction bases not matched to a gene: 2. Germline CDR1 reads MNHEY; CDR2 reads SVGAGI. The CDR3 consists of 13 residues. The chain's CDR3 is CASSAGGRETQYF. For the CDR3, the DNA is TGTGCCAGCAGTGCGGGGGGGCGAGAGACCCAGTACTTC.

The V and J genes are TRBV15 and TRBJ1-5; weak D call: TRBD1 (5 bases). The CDR3 loop spans 16 amino acids. Per the germline V gene, CDR1 is LNHNV and CDR2 is YYDKDF (reference sequence). V was clipped by 0 bases and J by 7 bases, with 16 bases between them. CDR3 region: CATSRDPGGVGQPQHF. CDR3 nucleotides: TGTGCCACCAGCAGAGATCCGGGGGGTGTGGGGCAGCCCCAGCATTTT.

V and J are TRBV5-7 and TRBJ2-5; TRBD2 aligns across 13 bases. TRBV5-7 is assigned to the ORF class and has an uncertain function. The J segment lost 1 base and the V segment lost 1 base, leaving 10 bases of the junction unmatched. The CDR3 runs 19 residues. The CDR3 sequence: CASSLNGTSGTAPQETQYF. The CDR3 DNA reads TGTGCCAGCAGCTTGAACGGGACTAGCGGGACTGCCCCCCAAGAGACCCAGTACTTC.

The rearrangement links TRBV10-3 to TRBJ2-3, with 13 bases matching TRBD2. The CDR3 spans 17 residues. Germline CDR1 reads ENHRY; CDR2 reads SYGVKD. The ends lost 2 bases at V and 7 bases at J; junction bases unmatched: 9. The CDR3 nucleotides are TGTGCCATCAGTGAGACGACTAGCGGGGGGAGGGCGAATACGCAGTATTTT. Residues: CAISETTSGGRANTQYF.

The chain links TRBV27 to TRBJ2-6; D perhaps matches TRBD1 (5 bases). Trimming shortened V by 4 bases and J by 8 bases, and 15 bases separated the two germline ends. The CDR3 is 15 amino acids. The germline V gene encodes CDR1 MNHEY and CDR2 SMNVEV (reference sequence). This CDR3 is CASSSQVGLTNVLTF. CDR3 sequence (DNA): TGTGCCAGCAGTTCACAGGTTGGGTTGACCAACGTCCTGACTTTC.

V is TRBV5-1 and J is TRBJ1-2; D is possibly TRBD1 (5 bases). Germline CDR1 SGHRS, CDR2 YFSETQ. V gave up 1 base and J gave up 4 bases, with 23 bases separating them. This CDR3 is built from 18 residues. The CDR3 here is CASSLNPRPQETSYGYTF. The DNA of the CDR3 is TGCGCCAGCAGCTTGAATCCCCGACCACAGGAGACCTCCTATGGCTACACCTTC.

This rearrangement joins TRBV2 to TRBJ2-1, with 12 bases that match TRBD1. Trimming at V came to 6 bases and at J to 7 bases, leaving 13 bases not matched to a gene. This CDR3 has 17 amino acids. Germline CDR1 is SNHLY and CDR2 is FYNNEI. The CDR3 DNA is TGTGCCAGCAGGAAGGGGACAGGGGGCATAATTAGGAATGAGCAGTTCTTC. This codes for CASRKGTGGIIRNEQFF.

This rearrangement joins TRBV5-6 to TRBJ2-7, with 10 bases aligning to TRBD2. After removal of 0 bases from V and 4 bases from J, the junction contained 4 bases not matched to a gene. The CDR3 has 15 residues. Per the germline V gene, CDR1 is SGHDT and CDR2 is YYEEEE. This CDR3 is CASSLGGTSVYEQYF. The CDR3 region has the DNA TGTGCCAGCAGCTTGGGAGGGACTAGCGTTTACGAGCAGTACTTC.

This clone showed up just once. This chain uses TRBV18 with TRBJ1-5; perhaps TRBD1 as D (6 bases). CDR3 length equals 16 residues. Deletions cut 5 bases from V and 1 base from J, with 15 bases between. The germline V gene has CDR1 KGHSH and CDR2 LQKENI. The chain's CDR3 is CASSAVTGKSNQPQHF. As DNA, the CDR3 is TGTGCCAGCTCAGCAGTAACAGGGAAAAGCAATCAGCCCCAGCATTTT.

The chain links TRBV11-1 to TRBJ2-3; 9 nucleotides align to TRBD2. Trimming took 2 bases from V and 6 from J; bases not matched to a gene: 6. Germline CDR1 and CDR2: SGHAT and FQDESV (reference sequence). This CDR3 has 15 amino acids. CDR3 sequence: CASSLSGSGGDTQYF. CDR3 sequence (DNA): TGTGCCAGCAGCTTATCCGGGAGCGGGGGGGATACGCAGTATTTT.

This clone has more than one count but fewer than ten. The rearrangement joins TRBV11-2 to TRBJ2-2; TRBD2 matches 8 bases. CDR3 length: 18 amino acids. Germline lookup yields CDR1 SGHAT and CDR2 FQNNGV. V lost 4 bases and J lost 7; bases outside the gene matches: 17. The CDR3 sequence: CASSYSGLVGPSGGELFF. The CDR3 DNA follows: TGTGCCAGCAGCTACTCGGGACTAGTTGGGCCCTCGGGCGGGGAGCTGTTTTTT.

The J gene is TRBJ2-3, the V gene TRBV6-1; 8 positions agree with TRBD2. J lost 2 bases, V lost 4 bases, and 11 bases had no gene match. Germline V gene lookup returns CDR1 MNHNS and CDR2 SASEGT. CDR3 length: 17 amino acids. CDR3 in amino acids: CASSASLAGSITDTQYF. In DNA, the CDR3 is TGTGCCAGCAGTGCCAGTTTAGCGGGGAGTATCACAGATACGCAGTATTTT.

V and J are TRBV29-1 and TRBJ2-1, with 9 bases lining up with TRBD1. From germline, CDR1 is SQVTM and CDR2 ANQGSEA. V was clipped by 5 bases and J by 4 bases; unmatched bases: 3. This CDR3 comprises 13 residues. The CDR3: CSVPGQGYNEQFF. In DNA form, the CDR3 reads TGCAGCGTTCCGGGACAGGGTTACAATGAGCAGTTCTTC.